This TCR beta chain was recovered during a study of tumor-infiltrating lymphocytes in primary liver carcinoma. Regarding the study as a whole: A significantly higher top-250-clone fraction was found in tumors than in blood (p = 0.039). Pairs comparing tumor with adjacent tissue or blood overlapped less than pairs drawn from tumor regions.

The V and J ends lost 7 bases and 0 bases, in that order; junction bases with no gene match: 11. The germline gives CDR1 DFQATT, CDR2 SNEGSKA (reference sequence). The CDR3 length is 16 residues. Researchers generated TCR beta cDNA from approximately 0.55 ug of total RNA, relying on a constant-region primer. It was through three nested multiplex PCR rounds of slightly modified ARM-PCR that TCR beta libraries arose. Researchers ran the first two PCR rounds for roughly 11 cycles each with TRBV1-TRBV30 forward primers and a C-beta reverse primer. TCRdb re-derived calls from the multiplex PCR reads in MiXCR, one entry per CDR3 protein. The table has roughly 32,000 distinct CDR3 sequences, roughly two thirds seen once. Both RNA and DNA were isolated together from about 20-30 mg of bulk tissue that had not been sorted. These patients lived with chronic HBV infection and had never been treated. Five separate regions per tumor were sampled.

With regard to this clonotype: The antigen is unknown. A much larger clone differs by one base, so this may be a read error.

The gene calls are TRBV20-1 and TRBJ2-1; TRBD2 aligns across 8 bases. The sample was liver tumor tissue from sampling region 3. The subset: tumor region T3, left-lateral pole. The TCR comes from a woman in her 30s with primary liver carcinoma and hepatitis B virus infection. The CDR3 is CSGSQLGTSSYNEQFF. The CDR3 DNA sequence: TGCAGTGGTAGCCAACTCGGGACTAGCTCCTACAATGAGCAGTTCTTC.